A selection of T cell receptor beta chains follows, all from one sample in a study of post-analysis software for immune sequencing data. TCRdb used MiXCR to reprocess the PCR reads, holding one entry per CDR3 protein. This sample yields some 500,000 distinct CDR3 sequences, of which nearly 45% are seen a single time; 12% belongs to the top ten. The material sequenced was blood. These receptors all stem from a girl aged 5 to 17 with multiple sclerosis. The CDR3 runs from the conserved cysteine through the conserved F or W. Fields, in order: D gene, clone size, J gene, V gene, CDR3 protein, CDR3 DNA. The D gene is left open where the match is weak. Size values are once, few and many counts, or a class for expanded clones, and some rows have none.

.,few,TRBJ1-2,TRBV5-6,CASSPGTMGYTF,TGTGCCAGCAGCCCGGGGACAATGGGCTACACCTTC
TRBD2,few,TRBJ2-1,TRBV5-1,CASSTLSGTADEQFF,TGCGCCAGCAGTACCCTTAGCGGGACTGCGGATGAGCAGTTCTTC
.,.,TRBJ1-2,TRBV5-1,CASSPYNLFYGYTF,TGCGCCAGCAGCCCCTACAATCTTTTTTATGGCTACACCTTC
.,few,TRBJ1-6,TRBV11-2,CASSLGQATPNSPLHF,TGTGCCAGCAGCTTAGGACAGGCGACGCCCAATTCACCCCTCCACTTT
.,once,TRBJ2-6,TRBV7-3,CASSIDPSGANVRTF,TGTGCCAGCAGCATTGACCCCTCTGGGGCCAACGTCCGGACTTTC
.,.,TRBJ2-7,TRBV28,CASTLSGTPPYEQYF,TGTGCCAGCACTTTGTCGGGGACACCACCCTACGAGCAGTACTTC
TRBD1,few,TRBJ2-1,TRBV12-3/TRBV12-4,CASSYRDRENEQFF,TGTGCCAGCAGTTACCGGGACAGGGAAAATGAGCAGTTCTTC
.,few,TRBJ2-7,TRBV6-6,CASSYSLFRNEQYF,TGTGCCAGCAGTTACTCGCTCTTTCGGAACGAGCAGTACTTC
.,few,TRBJ2-5,TRBV12-3/TRBV12-4,CASSQPSGSQYF,TGTGCCAGCAGTCAACCGTCGGGGTCCCAGTACTTC
.,.,TRBJ1-1,TRBV5-1,CASSLALGDAFF,TGCGCCAGCAGCTTGGCCCTGGGTGACGCTTTCTTT
.,few,TRBJ2-1,TRBV3-1,CASSRLRDKQGNEQFF,TGTGCCAGCAGCCGTCTCAGGGACAAACAGGGCAATGAGCAGTTCTTC
TRBD2,few,TRBJ2-3,TRBV11-2,CASTYLSGRMGDTQYF,TGTGCCAGCACCTACCTTAGCGGGAGAATGGGAGATACGCAGTATTTT
TRBD2,.,TRBJ2-1,TRBV5-6,CASSPISSGSQFF,TGTGCCAGCAGCCCGATATCTAGCGGGAGTCAGTTCTTC
.,.,TRBJ2-5,TRBV21-1,CASSKAGSFGDETQYF,TGTGCCAGCAGCAAAGCGGGGTCTTTTGGGGACGAGACCCAGTACTTC
TRBD1,.,TRBJ2-7,TRBV28,CVPPTGEGYEQYF,TGTGTCCCACCGACAGGGGAAGGTTACGAGCAGTACTTC
.,.,TRBJ2-1,TRBV6-2/TRBV6-3,CASSYSNNEQFF,TGTGCCAGCAGTTACAGTAACAATGAGCAGTTCTTC
.,few,TRBJ2-1,TRBV24-1,CATSDLGDYEQFF,TGTGCCACCAGTGATTTAGGGGATTACGAGCAGTTCTTC
TRBD2,.,TRBJ2-7,TRBV20-1,CSASSFGAGAYEQYF,TGCAGTGCTAGTTCGTTCGGGGCGGGAGCTTACGAGCAGTACTTC
TRBD2,.,TRBJ2-7,TRBV9,CASSAGTTHGEQYF,TGTGCCAGCAGCGCCGGGACTACCCATGGCGAGCAGTACTTC
.,.,TRBJ2-7,TRBV20-1,CSARVRRLAYEQYF,TGCAGTGCTAGAGTCCGGCGCCTAGCCTACGAGCAGTACTTC
.,.,TRBJ2-1,TRBV20-1,CSARARGLNEQFF,TGCAGTGCTAGAGCTCGAGGACTCAATGAGCAGTTCTTC
.,.,TRBJ2-6,TRBV12-3/TRBV12-4,CASSFGPAGVSGANVLTF,TGTGCCAGCAGTTTTGGGCCGGCAGGGGTATCTGGGGCCAACGTCCTGACTTTC
TRBD2,few,TRBJ2-7,TRBV28,CAGRWGTSSYEQYF,TGTGCCGGCAGGTGGGGGACTAGCTCCTACGAGCAGTACTTC
TRBD1,.,TRBJ2-7,TRBV7-8,CASSPKRTRTGMSYEQYF,TGTGCCAGCAGCCCAAAACGGACCAGGACAGGGATGTCTTACGAGCAGTACTTC
.,.,TRBJ1-1,TRBV18,CASSPLWGEGSAEAFF,TGTGCCAGCTCACCCCTTTGGGGGGAAGGTAGTGCTGAAGCTTTCTTT
TRBD1,once,TRBJ2-5,TRBV24-1,CANGQEVVLGETQYF,TGTGCCAATGGACAGGAGGTTGTTCTGGGGGAGACCCAGTACTTC
.,.,TRBJ1-5,TRBV20-1,CSAGGSAAGEPQHF,TGCAGTGCTGGGGGGTCGGCAGCCGGGGAGCCCCAGCATTTT
.,.,TRBJ2-6,TRBV6-2/TRBV6-3,CASSWVSGANVLTF,TGTGCCAGCAGTTGGGTCTCTGGGGCCAACGTCCTGACTTTC
.,.,TRBJ2-7,TRBV7-2,CASSLGPLASYEQYF,TGTGCCAGCAGCTTAGGGCCCCTAGCGAGCTACGAGCAGTACTTC
.,.,TRBJ2-1,TRBV24-1,CATSDPPGTSNNEQFF,TGTGCCACCAGTGACCCCCCCGGGACTTCTAACAATGAGCAGTTCTTC
.,.,TRBJ1-4,TRBV9,CASSSGRWTEKLFF,TGTGCCAGCAGCTCCGGCAGGTGGACTGAAAAACTGTTTTTT
.,.,TRBJ2-1,TRBV27,CASGRQYNEQFF,TGTGCCAGCGGTCGACAGTACAATGAGCAGTTCTTC
TRBD1,few,TRBJ2-1,TRBV20-1,CSARGQGAEQFF,TGCAGTGCTAGGGGACAGGGTGCCGAGCAGTTCTTC
TRBD2,once,TRBJ2-1,TRBV24-1,CATSDRSGRAGNEQFF,TGCGCCACCAGCGACCGTAGCGGGAGGGCGGGCAATGAGCAGTTCTTC
.,.,TRBJ1-4,TRBV28,CASSLPSQAVNEKLFF,TGTGCCAGCAGTTTACCCAGCCAGGCAGTTAATGAAAAACTGTTTTTT
TRBD2,.,TRBJ2-1,TRBV4-1,CASSQVRGGEGLSYNEQFF,TGCGCCAGCAGCCAAGTTAGGGGAGGGGAGGGGCTCTCCTACAATGAGCAGTTCTTC
.,.,TRBJ2-7,TRBV10-3,CAISEEVRPLYEQYF,TGTGCCATCAGTGAAGAGGTACGACCCCTCTACGAGCAGTACTTC
.,.,TRBJ2-3,TRBV4-3,CASSQEGRDTQYF,TGCGCCAGCAGCCAAGAGGGTAGAGATACGCAGTATTTT
.,.,TRBJ2-2,TRBV7-2,CASSLAVGARGELFF,TGTGCCAGCAGCTTAGCGGTTGGGGCCCGCGGGGAGCTGTTTTTT
.,few,TRBJ2-7,TRBV28,CASSWEISSYEQYF,TGTGCCAGCAGCTGGGAAATAAGCTCCTACGAGCAGTACTTC
.,few,TRBJ2-7,TRBV7-2,CASSLQAGQSYEQYF,TGTGCCAGCAGCTTGCAAGCGGGCCAGTCCTACGAGCAGTACTTC
TRBD1,.,TRBJ1-5,TRBV20-1,CSARSPSARGPYQPQHF,TGCAGTGCTAGATCCCCAAGCGCGAGGGGGCCTTATCAGCCCCAGCATTTT
.,.,TRBJ1-1,TRBV28,CASSFREVRAFF,TGTGCCAGCAGTTTCAGGGAGGTTAGAGCTTTCTTT
.,few,TRBJ2-1,TRBV4-1,CASSQAGAVDEQFF,TGCGCCAGCAGCCAAGCGGGAGCAGTGGATGAGCAGTTCTTC
TRBD2,.,TRBJ2-3,TRBV7-3,CASSSGTSGRPSTDTQYF,TGTGCCAGCAGCTCCGGGACTAGCGGGAGGCCTAGCACAGATACGCAGTATTTT
TRBD1,few,TRBJ1-2,TRBV7-2,CASSLYDRAYYGYTF,TGTGCCAGCAGCTTATACGACAGGGCCTACTATGGCTACACCTTC
.,many,TRBJ2-7,TRBV7-9,CASSLGGGRVAYEQYF,TGTGCCAGCAGCTTAGGGGGGGGCCGGGTGGCCTACGAGCAGTACTTC
.,few,TRBJ2-5,TRBV4-3,CASSQGIAVLQETQYF,TGCGCCAGCAGCCAAGGGATAGCGGTCCTCCAAGAGACCCAGTACTTC
TRBD2,few,TRBJ2-1,TRBV24-1,CATGTGTSGASYNEQFF,TGTGCCACCGGGACCGGGACTAGCGGGGCTTCCTACAATGAGCAGTTCTTC
.,few,TRBJ1-5,TRBV29-1,CSPVGDQPQHF,TGCAGCCCGGTAGGGGATCAGCCCCAGCATTTT
.,.,TRBJ2-3,TRBV6-2/TRBV6-3,CASSSSRERGAVDTQYF,TGTGCCAGCAGTTCCTCCCGGGAGAGGGGCGCGGTAGATACGCAGTATTTT
.,.,TRBJ1-5,TRBV28,CASSFLRTDQGSQPQHF,TGTGCCAGCAGTTTCCTCAGGACGGACCAGGGGAGTCAGCCCCAGCATTTT
TRBD2,few,TRBJ2-5,TRBV5-6,CASSRTSGRGGETQYF,TGTGCCAGCAGCCGGACTAGCGGGAGAGGAGGAGAGACCCAGTACTTC